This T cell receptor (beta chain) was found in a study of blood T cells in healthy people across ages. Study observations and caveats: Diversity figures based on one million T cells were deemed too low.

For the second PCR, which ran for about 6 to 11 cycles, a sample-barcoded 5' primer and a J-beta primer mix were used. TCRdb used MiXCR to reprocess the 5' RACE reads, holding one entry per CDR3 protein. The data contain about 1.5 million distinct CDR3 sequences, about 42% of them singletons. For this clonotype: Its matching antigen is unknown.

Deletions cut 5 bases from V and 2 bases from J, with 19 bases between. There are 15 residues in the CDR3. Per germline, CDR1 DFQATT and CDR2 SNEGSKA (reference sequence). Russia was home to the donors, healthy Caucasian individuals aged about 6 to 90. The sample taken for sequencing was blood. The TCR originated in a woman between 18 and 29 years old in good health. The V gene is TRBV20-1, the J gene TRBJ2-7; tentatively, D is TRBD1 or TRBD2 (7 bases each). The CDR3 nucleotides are TGCAGTGCTCCAGGGGGACCTAGCGGCCCCTACGAGCAGTACTTC. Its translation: CSAPGGPSGPYEQYF.